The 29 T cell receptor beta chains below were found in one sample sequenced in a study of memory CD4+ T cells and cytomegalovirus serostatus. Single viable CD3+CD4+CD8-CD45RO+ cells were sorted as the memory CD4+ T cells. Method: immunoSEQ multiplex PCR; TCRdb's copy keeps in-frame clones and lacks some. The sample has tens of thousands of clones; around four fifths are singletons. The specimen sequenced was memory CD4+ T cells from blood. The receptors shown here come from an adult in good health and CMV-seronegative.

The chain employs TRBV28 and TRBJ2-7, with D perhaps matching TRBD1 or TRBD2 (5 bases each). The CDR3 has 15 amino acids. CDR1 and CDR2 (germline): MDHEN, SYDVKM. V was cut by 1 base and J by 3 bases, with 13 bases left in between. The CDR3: CASSLFGAGDYEQYF. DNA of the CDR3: TGTGCCAGCAGTTTATTCGGGGCAGGCGACTACGAGCAGTACTTC.

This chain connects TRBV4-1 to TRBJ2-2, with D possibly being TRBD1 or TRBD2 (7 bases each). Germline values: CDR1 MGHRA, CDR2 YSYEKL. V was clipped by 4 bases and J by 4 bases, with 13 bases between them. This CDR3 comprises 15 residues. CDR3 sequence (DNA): TGCGCCAGCAGCCCCAGGGGGGGGCCCACCGGGGAGCTGTTTTTT. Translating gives CASSPRGGPTGELFF.

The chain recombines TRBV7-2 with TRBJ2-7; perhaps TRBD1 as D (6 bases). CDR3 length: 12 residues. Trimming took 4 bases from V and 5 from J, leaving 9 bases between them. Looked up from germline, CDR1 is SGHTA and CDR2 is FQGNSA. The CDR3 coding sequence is TGTGCCAGCAGCTATGGGGGCGACGAGCAGTACTTC. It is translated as CASSYGGDEQYF.

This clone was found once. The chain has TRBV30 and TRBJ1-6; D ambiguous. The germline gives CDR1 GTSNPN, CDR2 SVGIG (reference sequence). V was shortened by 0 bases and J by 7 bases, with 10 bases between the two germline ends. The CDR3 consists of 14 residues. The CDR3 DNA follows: TGTGCCTGGAGTGTCGACGCGGGGAATTCACCCCTCCACTTT. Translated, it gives CAWSVDAGNSPLHF.

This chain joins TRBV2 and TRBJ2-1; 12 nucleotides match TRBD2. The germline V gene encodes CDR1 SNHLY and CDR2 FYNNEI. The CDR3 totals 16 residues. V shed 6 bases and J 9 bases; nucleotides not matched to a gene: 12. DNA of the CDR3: TGTGCCAGCAGGCCGCTAGCGGGGGGGCCGGGCGGTGAGCAGTTCTTC. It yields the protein CASRPLAGGPGGEQFF.

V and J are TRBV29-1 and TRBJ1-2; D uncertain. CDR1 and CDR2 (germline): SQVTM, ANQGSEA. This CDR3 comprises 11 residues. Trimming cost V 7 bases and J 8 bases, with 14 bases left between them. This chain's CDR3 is CSGLGPGGYTF. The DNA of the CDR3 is TGCAGCGGTCTTGGGCCTGGCGGCTACACCTTC.

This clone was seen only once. In DNA, the CDR3 is TGTGCCAGCAGCTTAACTAAATTGGAAGCTTTCTTT. This gives the protein CASSLTKLEAFF. The V call is TRBV11-2, the J call TRBJ1-1, with D unresolved. The V end was cut by 2 bases, the J end by 8 bases, with 9 bases between. The length of the CDR3 is 12 residues. The germline gives CDR1 SGHAT, CDR2 FQNNGV.

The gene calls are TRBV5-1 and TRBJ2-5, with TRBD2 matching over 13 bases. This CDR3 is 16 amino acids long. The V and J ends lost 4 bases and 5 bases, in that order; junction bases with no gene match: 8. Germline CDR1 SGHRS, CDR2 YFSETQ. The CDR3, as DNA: TGCGCCAGCAGCCCGGCAGGGACTAGCGGGGCCGAGACCCAGTACTTC. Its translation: CASSPAGTSGAETQYF.

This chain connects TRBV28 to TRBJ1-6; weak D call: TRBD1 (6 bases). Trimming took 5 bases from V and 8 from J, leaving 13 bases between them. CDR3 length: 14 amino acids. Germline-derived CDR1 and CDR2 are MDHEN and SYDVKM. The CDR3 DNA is TGTGCCAGCAGTGCAGGGGTAGCTTATTCACCCCTCCACTTT. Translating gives CASSAGVAYSPLHF.

The chain's CDR3 is CASSLVVQKENTEAFF. For the CDR3, the DNA is TGTGCCAGCAGCTTAGTGGTCCAGAAAGAAAACACTGAAGCTTTCTTT. The genes are TRBV7-8 and TRBJ1-1; D gene uncertain. The CDR3 is 16 residues long. V lost 1 base to trimming and J lost 2 bases, with 14 bases between them. The germline CDR1 and CDR2 sequences are SGHVS and FQNEAQ.

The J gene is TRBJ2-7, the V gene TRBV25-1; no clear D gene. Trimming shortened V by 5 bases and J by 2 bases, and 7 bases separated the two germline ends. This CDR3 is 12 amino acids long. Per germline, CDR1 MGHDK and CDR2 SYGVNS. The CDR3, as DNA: TGTGCCAGCAGTTATTCGACCTACGAGCAGTACTTC. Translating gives CASSYSTYEQYF.

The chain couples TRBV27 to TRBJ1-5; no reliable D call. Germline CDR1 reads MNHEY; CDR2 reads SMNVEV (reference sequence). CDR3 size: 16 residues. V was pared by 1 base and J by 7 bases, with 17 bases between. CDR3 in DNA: TGTGCCAGCAGTTTATATCAGACGTCTAGTGGACAGCCCCAGCATTTT. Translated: CASSLYQTSSGQPQHF.

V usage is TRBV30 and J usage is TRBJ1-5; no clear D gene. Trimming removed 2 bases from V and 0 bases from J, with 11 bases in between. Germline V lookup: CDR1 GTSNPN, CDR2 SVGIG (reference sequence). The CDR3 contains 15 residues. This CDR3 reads CAWSSHTGSNQPQHF. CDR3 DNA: TGTGCCTGGAGTTCCCACACGGGTAGCAATCAGCCCCAGCATTTT.

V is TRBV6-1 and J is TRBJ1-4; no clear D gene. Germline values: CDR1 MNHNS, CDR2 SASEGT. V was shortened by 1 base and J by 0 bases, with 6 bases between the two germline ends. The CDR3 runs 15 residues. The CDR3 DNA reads TGTGCCAGCAGTGAAGTGTCAGCAACTAATGAAAAACTGTTTTTT. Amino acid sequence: CASSEVSATNEKLFF.

The CDR3 DNA reads as TGTGCCAGTAACAAAGACATATCCACTGAAGCTTTCTTT. Translated, it gives CASNKDISTEAFF. This chain connects TRBV19 to TRBJ1-1; D unresolved. The CDR3 consists of 13 residues. The V end was cut by 7 bases, the J end by 4 bases, with 13 bases between. The germline V gene has CDR1 LNHDA and CDR2 SQIVND (reference sequence).

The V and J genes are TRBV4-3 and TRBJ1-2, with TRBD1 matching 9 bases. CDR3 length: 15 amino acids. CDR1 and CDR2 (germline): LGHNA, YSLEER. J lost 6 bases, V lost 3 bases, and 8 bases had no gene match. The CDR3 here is CASSHRDRDLDGYTF. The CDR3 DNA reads TGCGCCAGCAGCCACCGGGACAGGGACTTGGATGGCTACACCTTC.

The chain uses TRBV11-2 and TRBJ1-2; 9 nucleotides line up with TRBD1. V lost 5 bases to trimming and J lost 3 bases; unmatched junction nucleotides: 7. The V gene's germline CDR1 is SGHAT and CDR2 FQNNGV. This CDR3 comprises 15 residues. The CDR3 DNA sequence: TGTGCCAGCAGCGGCGGGACAGGGAGGGACTATGGCTACACCTTC. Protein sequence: CASSGGTGRDYGYTF.

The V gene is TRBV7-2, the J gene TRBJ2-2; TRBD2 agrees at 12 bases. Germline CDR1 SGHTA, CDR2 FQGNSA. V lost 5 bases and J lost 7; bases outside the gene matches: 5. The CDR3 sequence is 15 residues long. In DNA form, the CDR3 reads TGTGCCAGCAGCATACTAGCGGGGGGTGGCGGGGAGCTGTTTTTT. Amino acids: CASSILAGGGGELFF.

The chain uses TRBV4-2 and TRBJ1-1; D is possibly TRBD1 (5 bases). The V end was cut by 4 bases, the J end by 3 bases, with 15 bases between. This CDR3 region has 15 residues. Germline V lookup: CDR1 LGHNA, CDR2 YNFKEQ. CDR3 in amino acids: CASSPDRMGDTEAFF. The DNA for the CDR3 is TGTGCCAGCAGCCCAGATAGGATGGGGGACACTGAAGCTTTCTTT.

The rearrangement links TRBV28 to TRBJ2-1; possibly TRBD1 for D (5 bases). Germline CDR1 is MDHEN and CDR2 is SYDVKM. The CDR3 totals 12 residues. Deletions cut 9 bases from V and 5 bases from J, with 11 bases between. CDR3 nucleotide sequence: TGTGCCAGTTGGGGCGAAAACAATGAGCAGTTCTTC. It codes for CASWGENNEQFF.

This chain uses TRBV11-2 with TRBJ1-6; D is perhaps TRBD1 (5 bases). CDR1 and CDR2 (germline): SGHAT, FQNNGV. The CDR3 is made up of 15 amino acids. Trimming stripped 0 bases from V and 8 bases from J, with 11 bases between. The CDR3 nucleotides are TGTGCCAGCAGCTTAGAGGCAGGGTCTCATTCACCCCTCCACTTT. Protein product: CASSLEAGSHSPLHF.

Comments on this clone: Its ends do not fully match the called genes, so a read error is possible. CDR3 nucleotide sequence: TGTGCCAGCAGGAAGGCGGGGCTAGACCAGAACTTC. This codes for CASRKAGLDQNF. The V and J genes are TRBV2 and TRBJ2-7, with a tentative D call TRBD2 (6 bases). The V gene's germline CDR1 is SNHLY and CDR2 FYNNEI. The CDR3 covers 12 residues.

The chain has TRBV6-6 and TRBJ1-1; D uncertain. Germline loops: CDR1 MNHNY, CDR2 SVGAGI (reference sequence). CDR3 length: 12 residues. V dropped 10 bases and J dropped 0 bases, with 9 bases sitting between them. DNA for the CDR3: TGTGCCACTGACAACATGAACACTGAAGCTTTCTTT. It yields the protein CATDNMNTEAFF.

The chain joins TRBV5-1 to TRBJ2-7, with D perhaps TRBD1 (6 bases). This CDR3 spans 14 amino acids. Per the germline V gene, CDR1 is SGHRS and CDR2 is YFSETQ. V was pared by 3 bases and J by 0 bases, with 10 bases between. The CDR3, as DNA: TGCGCCAGCAGCTCCCGGGACACCTCCTACGAGCAGTACTTC. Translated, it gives CASSSRDTSYEQYF.

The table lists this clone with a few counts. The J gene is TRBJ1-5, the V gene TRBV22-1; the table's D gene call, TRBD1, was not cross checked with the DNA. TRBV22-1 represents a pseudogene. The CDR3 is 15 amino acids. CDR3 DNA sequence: TGTCCTGGGAGCGCACTGGCAGGGGTTGATCAGCCCCAGCATTTT. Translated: CPGSALAGVDQPQHF.

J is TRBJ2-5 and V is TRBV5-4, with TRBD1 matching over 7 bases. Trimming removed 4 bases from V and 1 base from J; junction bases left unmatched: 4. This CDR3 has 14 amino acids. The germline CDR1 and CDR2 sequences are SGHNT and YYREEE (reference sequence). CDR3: CASSPGTAQETQYF. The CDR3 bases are TGTGCCAGCAGCCCCGGGACAGCCCAAGAGACCCAGTACTTC.

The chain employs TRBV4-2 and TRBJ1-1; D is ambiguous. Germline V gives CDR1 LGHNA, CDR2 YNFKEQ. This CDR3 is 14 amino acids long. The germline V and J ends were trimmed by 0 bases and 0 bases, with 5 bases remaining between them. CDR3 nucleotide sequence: TGTGCCAGCAGCCAAGATCTGATGAACACTGAAGCTTTCTTT. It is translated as CASSQDLMNTEAFF.

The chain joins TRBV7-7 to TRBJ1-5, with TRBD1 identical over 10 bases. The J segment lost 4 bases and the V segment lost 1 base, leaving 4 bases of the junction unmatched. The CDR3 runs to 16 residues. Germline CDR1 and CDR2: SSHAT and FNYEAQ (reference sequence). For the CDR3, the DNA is TGTGCCAGCAGCTTAGTTAGGGACAGGGGAAATCAGCCCCAGCATTTT. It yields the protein CASSLVRDRGNQPQHF.

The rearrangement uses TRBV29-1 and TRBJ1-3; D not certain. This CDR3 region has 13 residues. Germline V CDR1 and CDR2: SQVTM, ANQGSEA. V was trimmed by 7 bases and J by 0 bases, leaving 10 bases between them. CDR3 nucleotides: TGCAGCGCCCAAGTAAACTCTGGAAACACCATATATTTT. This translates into CSAQVNSGNTIYF.